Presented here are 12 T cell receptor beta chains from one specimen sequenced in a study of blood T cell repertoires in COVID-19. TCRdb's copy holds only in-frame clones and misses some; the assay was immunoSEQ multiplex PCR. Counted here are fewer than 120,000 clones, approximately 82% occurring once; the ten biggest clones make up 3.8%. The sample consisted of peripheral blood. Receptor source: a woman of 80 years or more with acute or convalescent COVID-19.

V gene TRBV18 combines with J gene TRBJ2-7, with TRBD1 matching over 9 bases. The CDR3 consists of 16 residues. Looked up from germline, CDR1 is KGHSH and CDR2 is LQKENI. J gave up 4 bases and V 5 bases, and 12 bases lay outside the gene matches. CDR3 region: CASSWGSGTGFYEQYF. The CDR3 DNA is TGTGCCAGCTCATGGGGTTCCGGGACAGGGTTTTACGAGCAGTACTTC.

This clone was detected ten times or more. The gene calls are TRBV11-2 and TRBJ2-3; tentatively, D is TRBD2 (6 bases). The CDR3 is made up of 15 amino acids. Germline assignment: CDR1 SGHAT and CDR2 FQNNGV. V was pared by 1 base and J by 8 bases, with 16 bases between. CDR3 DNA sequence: TGTGCCAGCAGCTTAGTCGGCGGGAAATGGGGTACGCAGTATTTT. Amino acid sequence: CASSLVGGKWGTQYF.

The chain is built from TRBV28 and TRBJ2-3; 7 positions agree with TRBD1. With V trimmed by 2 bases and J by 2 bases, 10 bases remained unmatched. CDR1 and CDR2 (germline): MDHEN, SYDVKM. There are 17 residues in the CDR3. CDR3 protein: CASSLPQGPVLTDTQYF. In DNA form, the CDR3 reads TGTGCCAGCAGTTTACCACAGGGGCCCGTCCTCACAGATACGCAGTATTTT.

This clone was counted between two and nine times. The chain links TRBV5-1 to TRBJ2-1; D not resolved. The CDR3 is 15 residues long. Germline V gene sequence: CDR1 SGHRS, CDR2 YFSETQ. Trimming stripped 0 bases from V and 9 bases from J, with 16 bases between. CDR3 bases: TGCGCCAGCAGCTTGGCGGCCCAGCCTCCTAGTGAGCAGTTCTTC. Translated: CASSLAAQPPSEQFF. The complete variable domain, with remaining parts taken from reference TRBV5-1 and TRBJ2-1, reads KAGVTQTPRYLIKTRGQQVTLSCSPISGHRSVSWYQQTPGQGLQFLFEYFSETQRNKGNFPGRFSGRQFSNSRSEMNVSTLELGDSALYLCASSLAAQPPSEQFFGPGTRLTVL.

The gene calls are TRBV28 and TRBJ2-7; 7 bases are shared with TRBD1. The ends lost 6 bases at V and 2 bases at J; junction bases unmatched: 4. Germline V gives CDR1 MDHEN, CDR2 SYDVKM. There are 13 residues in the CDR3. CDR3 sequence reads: CASRGQGAYEQYF. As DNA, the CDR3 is TGTGCCAGCAGGGGGCAGGGGGCCTACGAGCAGTACTTC.

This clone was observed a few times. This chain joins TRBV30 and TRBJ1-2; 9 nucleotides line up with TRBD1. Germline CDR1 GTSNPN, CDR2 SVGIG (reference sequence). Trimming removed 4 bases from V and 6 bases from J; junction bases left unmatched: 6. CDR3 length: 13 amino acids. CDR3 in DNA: TGTGCCTGGATGAACAGGGGGCGTGATGGCTACACCTTC. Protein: CAWMNRGRDGYTF. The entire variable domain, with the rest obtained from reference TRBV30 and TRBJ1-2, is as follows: SQTIHQWPATLVQPVGSPLSLECTVEGTSNPNLYWYRQAAGRGLQLLFYSVGIGQISSEVPQNLSASRPQDRQFILSSKKLLLSDSGFYLCAWMNRGRDGYTFGSGTRLTVV.

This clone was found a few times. The CDR3 protein is CASSLRPGLAGGYSYEQYF. CDR3 DNA sequence: TGTGCCAGCAGCCTAAGACCGGGACTAGCGGGGGGTTACTCCTACGAGCAGTACTTC. V and J are TRBV5-4 and TRBJ2-7, with TRBD2 matching 15 bases. J gave up 0 bases and V 4 bases, and 11 bases lay outside the gene matches. The CDR3 length is 19 residues. Germline CDR1 and CDR2: SGHNT and YYREEE (reference sequence). The full variable domain, its missing parts supplied by reference TRBV5-4 and TRBJ2-7, is ETGVTQSPTHLIKTRGQQVTLRCSSQSGHNTVSWYQQALGQGPQFIFQYYREEENGRGNFPPRFSGLQFPNYSSELNVNALELDDSALYLCASSLRPGLAGGYSYEQYFGPGTRLTVT.

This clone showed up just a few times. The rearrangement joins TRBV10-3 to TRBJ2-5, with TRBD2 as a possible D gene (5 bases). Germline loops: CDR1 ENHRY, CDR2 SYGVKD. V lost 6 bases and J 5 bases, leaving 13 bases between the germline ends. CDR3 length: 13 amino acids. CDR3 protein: CAISPSGRETQYF. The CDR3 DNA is TGTGCCATCAGCCCCTCGGGAAGGGAGACCCAGTACTTC.

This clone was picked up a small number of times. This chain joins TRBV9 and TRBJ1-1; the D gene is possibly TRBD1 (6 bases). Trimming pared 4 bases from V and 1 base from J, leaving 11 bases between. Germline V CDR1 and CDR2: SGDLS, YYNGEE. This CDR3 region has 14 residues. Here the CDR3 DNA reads TGTGCCAGCAGCTTTGGGACATCGAACACTGAAGCTTTCTTT. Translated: CASSFGTSNTEAFF.

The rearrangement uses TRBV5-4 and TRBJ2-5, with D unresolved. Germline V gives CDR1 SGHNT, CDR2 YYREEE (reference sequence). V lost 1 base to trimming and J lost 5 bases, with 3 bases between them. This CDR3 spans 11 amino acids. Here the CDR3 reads CASSLSETQYF. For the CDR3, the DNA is TGTGCCAGCAGCTTGTCGGAGACCCAGTACTTC.

Here the CDR3 DNA reads TGCGCCAGCAGCCCACAGGGAACTGGAAACACCATATATTTT. Its translation is CASSPQGTGNTIYF. V usage is TRBV5-1 and J usage is TRBJ1-3; the D gene is possibly TRBD1 (6 bases). V was shortened by 4 bases and J by 2 bases, with 10 bases between the two germline ends. This CDR3 spans 14 amino acids. Germline loops: CDR1 SGHRS, CDR2 YFSETQ.

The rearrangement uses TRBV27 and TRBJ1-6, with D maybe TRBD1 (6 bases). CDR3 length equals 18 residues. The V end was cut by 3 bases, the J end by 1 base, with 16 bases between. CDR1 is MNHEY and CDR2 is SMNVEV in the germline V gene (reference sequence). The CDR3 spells CASSFSRTASSYNSPLHF. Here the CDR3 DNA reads TGTGCCAGCAGTTTCTCCCGGACAGCCTCATCCTATAATTCACCCCTCCACTTT.